This TCR beta chain was observed in a study of blood T cell repertoires in COVID-19. About the research overall: Donors in the United States, Italy and Spain gave samples during acute or convalescent COVID-19.

The table came from immunoSEQ multiplex PCR; TCRdb's copy has only in-frame clones and leaves some out. The table lists hundreds of thousands of clones, about 88% of them singletons, with less than 9% in the top ten. There are 16 residues in the CDR3. The germline V gene encodes CDR1 SEHNR and CDR2 FQNEAQ (reference sequence). V trimming: 1 base; J trimming: 1 base; junction bases outside the gene matches: 5. The sequence was collected from a woman in her forties or fifties with COVID-19, enrolled during active disease. The sequenced material came from peripheral blood. The chain links TRBV7-9 to TRBJ2-3, with 7 bases matching TRBD2. CDR3 amino acids: CASSLGSTSGTDTQYF. CDR3 DNA: TGTGCCAGCAGCTTAGGTTCCACTAGCGGCACAGATACGCAGTATTTT.